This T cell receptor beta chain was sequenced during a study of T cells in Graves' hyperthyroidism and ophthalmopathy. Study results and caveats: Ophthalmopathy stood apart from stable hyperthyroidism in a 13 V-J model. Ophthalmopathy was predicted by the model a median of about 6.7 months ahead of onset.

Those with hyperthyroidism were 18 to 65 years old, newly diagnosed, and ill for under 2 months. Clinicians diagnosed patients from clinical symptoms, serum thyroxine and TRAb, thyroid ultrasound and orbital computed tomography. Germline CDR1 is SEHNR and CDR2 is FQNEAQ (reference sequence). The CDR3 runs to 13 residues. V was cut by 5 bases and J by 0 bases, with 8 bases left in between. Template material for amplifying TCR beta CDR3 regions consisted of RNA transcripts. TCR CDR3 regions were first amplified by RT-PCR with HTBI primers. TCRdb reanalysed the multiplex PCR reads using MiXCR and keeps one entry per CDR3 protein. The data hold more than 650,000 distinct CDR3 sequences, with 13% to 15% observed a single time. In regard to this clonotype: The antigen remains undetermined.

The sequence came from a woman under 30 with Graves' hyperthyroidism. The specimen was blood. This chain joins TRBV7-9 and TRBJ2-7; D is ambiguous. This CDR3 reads CASSKDNSYEQYF. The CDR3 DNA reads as TGTGCCAGCAGCAAAGACAACTCCTACGAGCAGTACTTC.